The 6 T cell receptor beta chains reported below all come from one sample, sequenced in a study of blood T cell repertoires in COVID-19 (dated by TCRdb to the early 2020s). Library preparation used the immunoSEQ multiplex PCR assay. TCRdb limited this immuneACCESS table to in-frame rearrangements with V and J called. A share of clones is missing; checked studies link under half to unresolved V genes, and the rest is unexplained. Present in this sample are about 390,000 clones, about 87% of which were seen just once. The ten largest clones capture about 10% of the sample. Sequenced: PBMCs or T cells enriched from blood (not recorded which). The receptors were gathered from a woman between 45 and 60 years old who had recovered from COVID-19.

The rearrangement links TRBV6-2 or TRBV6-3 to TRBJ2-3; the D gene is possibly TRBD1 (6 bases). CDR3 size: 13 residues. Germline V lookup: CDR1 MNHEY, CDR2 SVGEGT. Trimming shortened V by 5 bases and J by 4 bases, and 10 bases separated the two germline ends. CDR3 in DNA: TGTGCCAGCAGTCAGGGGTGGGCAGATACGCAGTATTTT. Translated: CASSQGWADTQYF.

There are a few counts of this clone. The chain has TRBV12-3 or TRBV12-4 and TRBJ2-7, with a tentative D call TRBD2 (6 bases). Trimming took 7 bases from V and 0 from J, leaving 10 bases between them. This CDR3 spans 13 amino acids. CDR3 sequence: CASTRDSSYEQYF. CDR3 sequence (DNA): TGTGCCAGCACCAGGGACTCCTCCTACGAGCAGTACTTC.

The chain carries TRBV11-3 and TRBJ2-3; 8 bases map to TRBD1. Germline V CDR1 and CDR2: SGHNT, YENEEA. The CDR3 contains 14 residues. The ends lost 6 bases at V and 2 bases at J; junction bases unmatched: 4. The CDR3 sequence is CASSDRGITDTQYF. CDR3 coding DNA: TGTGCCAGCAGTGACAGGGGTATCACAGATACGCAGTATTTT.

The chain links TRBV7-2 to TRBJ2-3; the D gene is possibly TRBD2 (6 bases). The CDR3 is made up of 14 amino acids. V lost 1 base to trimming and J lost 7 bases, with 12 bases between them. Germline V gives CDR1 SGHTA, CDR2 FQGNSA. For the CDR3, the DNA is TGTGCCAGCAGCTTAGAGGGGACTTCCAATACGCAGTATTTT. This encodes CASSLEGTSNTQYF.

The CDR3 DNA reads TGTGCCAGCAGCACGTCGGGGGGGAGCTCCTACAATGAGCAGTTCTTC. This codes for CASSTSGGSSYNEQFF. The rearrangement joins TRBV7-3 to TRBJ2-1; 8 positions agree with TRBD2. With 5 bases clipped from V and 0 bases from J, the junction kept 6 bases outside the gene matches. Germline V gives CDR1 SGHTA, CDR2 FQGTGA. This CDR3 comprises 16 residues.

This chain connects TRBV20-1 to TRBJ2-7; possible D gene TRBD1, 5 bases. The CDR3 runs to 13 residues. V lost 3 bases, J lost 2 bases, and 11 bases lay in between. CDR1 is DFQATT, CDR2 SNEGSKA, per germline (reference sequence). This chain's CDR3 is CSASLQGPYEQYF. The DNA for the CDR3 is TGCAGTGCTAGTCTGCAGGGCCCCTACGAGCAGTACTTC.